Listed below are T cell receptor beta chains from one sample, sequenced in a study of neurological immune-mediated disorders. TCRdb itself ran the 5' RACE reads through MiXCR, one entry per CDR3 protein. Among over 60,000 distinct CDR3 sequences listed, 4.8% were seen once. The sequenced sample consisted of PBMCs. The receptors were gathered from a woman aged 70-85 years with multiple sclerosis. The CDR3 runs from the conserved cysteine through the conserved F or W. D genes are given only for firm matches. Size is omitted from some rows. Given values are once, few, many or a class for expanded clones.

J gene,V gene,D gene,clone size,CDR3 DNA,CDR3 protein
TRBJ2-1,TRBV20-1,.,many,TGCAGTGCAGGGCCCCCAGGGGGGAATGAGCAGTTCTTC,CSAGPPGGNEQFF
TRBJ1-5,TRBV5-1,.,many,TGCGCCAGCAGCTTGACGGGAGGGACCGATCAGCCCCAGCATTTT,CASSLTGGTDQPQHF
TRBJ2-5,TRBV7-2,TRBD2,many,TGTGCCAGCAGCGTTGGACTAGCGGGAGCAAGAGAGACCCAGTACTTC,CASSVGLAGARETQYF
TRBJ2-3,TRBV7-2,.,many,TGTGCCAGCAGCCTCCTGGGACCCAGTATTTCAGATACGCAGTATTTT,CASSLLGPSISDTQYF
TRBJ2-5,TRBV7-8,TRBD1,many,TGTGCCAGCAGCGGACAGGGAACTCCTCAAGAGACCCAGTACTTC,CASSGQGTPQETQYF
TRBJ1-1,TRBV29-1,.,many,TGCAGCGTTGTAAGGGACCTAGGGGAAGCTTTCTTT,CSVVRDLGEAFF
TRBJ2-3,TRBV5-1,.,few,TGCGCCAGCAGCAGATCGGTGGGCACAGATACGCAGTATTTT,CASSRSVGTDTQYF
TRBJ2-7,TRBV5-6,TRBD1,many,TGTGCCAGCAGCTGGCGCAGGGGGCGGTACGAGCAGTACTTC,CASSWRRGRYEQYF
TRBJ2-2,TRBV6-5,.,many,TGTGCCAGCAGGCCTCCGGGACGGCCTGCGGCCGGGGAGCTGTTTTTT,CASRPPGRPAAGELFF
TRBJ2-2,TRBV3-1,TRBD2,many,TGTGCCAGCAGCCAAGGAAGGACTAGCGGGACCGGGGAGCTGTTTTTT,CASSQGRTSGTGELFF
TRBJ2-2,TRBV7-6,TRBD1,many,TGTGCCAGCAGCTTAGACCCGACAGGGGCGAACACCGGGGAGCTGTTTTTT,CASSLDPTGANTGELFF
TRBJ2-7,TRBV29-1,.,many,TGCAGCGTTGCCGACGGTAGCTACGAGCAGTACTTC,CSVADGSYEQYF
TRBJ2-3,TRBV4-3,TRBD2,many,TGCGCCAGCAGCCAAGGAGGACTAGCAGATACGCAGTATTTT,CASSQGGLADTQYF
TRBJ2-2,TRBV6-5,.,many,TGTGCCAGCAGTTACTCCCTCGGGATTAGCACCGGGGAGCTGTTTTTT,CASSYSLGISTGELFF
TRBJ1-1,TRBV20-1,.,few,TGCAGTGTCAGAGCTAAGACAATGAACACTGAAGCTTTCTTT,CSVRAKTMNTEAFF
TRBJ2-1,TRBV20-1,TRBD2,.,TGCAGTGCTAGAGATTCACGGGCTAGCGGCTACAATGAGCAGTTCTTC,CSARDSRASGYNEQFF
TRBJ2-1,TRBV29-1,TRBD1,many,TGCAGCGTTGAAGCTAGGACAGGTACCGTTGAGCAGTTCTTC,CSVEARTGTVEQFF
TRBJ2-7,TRBV6-6,.,.,TGTGCCAGCAGTTATGCAGGGTTTTACGAGCAGTACTTC,CASSYAGFYEQYF
TRBJ2-1,TRBV7-9,TRBD1,many,TGTGCCAGCAGCTTAGGGACAGGGAACGTCAATGAGCAGTTCTTC,CASSLGTGNVNEQFF
TRBJ2-7,TRBV15,TRBD1,many,TGTGCCACCAGCAGACCTGACAGGGCGTTGCAGTACTTC,CATSRPDRALQYF
TRBJ2-1,TRBV19,.,.,TGTGCCAGTAGTATGGGGGGACTCCTCAATGAGCAGTTCTTC,CASSMGGLLNEQFF
TRBJ1-1,TRBV29-1,.,many,TGCAGCGTTCCGGGGAACACTGAAGCTTTCTTT,CSVPGNTEAFF
TRBJ2-3,TRBV5-5,.,many,TGTGCCAGCAGCCCCGGTCACCGGACAGATACGCAGTATTTT,CASSPGHRTDTQYF
TRBJ1-6,TRBV20-1,TRBD1,many,TGCAGTGCTAGAGATGCGGACAGGGGACTTGGTAATTCACCCCTCCACTTT,CSARDADRGLGNSPLHF
TRBJ1-2,TRBV20-1,TRBD1,many,TGCAGTGCTAGAGATCCGGACAGGTTTAACTATGGCTACACCTTC,CSARDPDRFNYGYTF
TRBJ2-1,TRBV20-1,TRBD2,many,TGCAGTGCTCCCCAAGGCGGCGGGACTAGCGGGAGGAGGCAGTTCTTC,CSAPQGGGTSGRRQFF
TRBJ2-5,TRBV24-1,TRBD1,many,TGTGCCACCACCCTGGACAGGTGCCAAGAGACCCAGTACTTC,CATTLDRCQETQYF
TRBJ2-5,TRBV7-2,.,many,TGTGCCAGCAGCTTGGAGACAGGGAGGGGAGAGACCCAGTACTTC,CASSLETGRGETQYF
TRBJ2-4,TRBV20-1,TRBD2,many,TGCAGTGCGTGGACTAGCGGGAGATGGTCCGCCAAAAACATTCAGTACTTC,CSAWTSGRWSAKNIQYF
TRBJ1-5,TRBV28,TRBD1,few,TGTGCCAGCAGGGCCACAGGGGGAGGAAATCAGCCCCAGCATTTT,CASRATGGGNQPQHF
TRBJ2-5,TRBV10-3,.,many,TGTGCCATCAGTGAGTCGACCGTAAGGGGCGCGGAGACCCAGTACTTC,CAISESTVRGAETQYF
TRBJ2-7,TRBV5-1,TRBD2,few,TGCGCCAGCAGCTATGGGACTAGCGCTGAGCAGTACTTC,CASSYGTSAEQYF
TRBJ2-1,TRBV5-1,TRBD1,many,TGCGCCAGCAGCAAAGGGACAGGGGAGGTAGATGAGCAGTTCTTC,CASSKGTGEVDEQFF
TRBJ2-3,TRBV20-1,.,many,TGCAGTGCTAGAGATCCCGCGGGATCAAAAGATACGCAGTATTTT,CSARDPAGSKDTQYF
TRBJ2-5,TRBV5-1,TRBD1,many,TGCGCCAGCAGACTCACCGGGACAGCGCAAGAGACCCAGTACTTC,CASRLTGTAQETQYF
TRBJ1-1,TRBV5-6,.,many,TGTGCCAGCAGCCGTTGGGGCCTCAACACTGAAGCTTTCTTT,CASSRWGLNTEAFF
TRBJ2-7,TRBV27,.,many,TGTGCCAGCAGTCGGCGAGGGGCCTACGAGCAGTACTTC,CASSRRGAYEQYF
TRBJ2-1,TRBV3-1,.,many,TGTGCCAGCAGCCAATTCCAAGGGCGAACAAATGAGCAGTTCTTC,CASSQFQGRTNEQFF
TRBJ1-2,TRBV5-1,.,.,TGCGCCAGCAGCTTGGAGGGAAAGGGTTTTTATGGCTACACCTTC,CASSLEGKGFYGYTF
TRBJ1-5,TRBV5-1,TRBD1,many,TGCGCCAGCAGTCCTACAGGGGACAATCAGCCCCAGCATTTT,CASSPTGDNQPQHF
TRBJ2-1,TRBV20-1,.,many,TGCAGTCTGGCGACGAACTACAATGAGCAGTTCTTC,CSLATNYNEQFF